Sequencing of this T cell receptor beta chain was carried out in a study of cytomegalovirus exposure and HLA in healthy donors. V was pared by 4 bases and J by 6 bases, with 12 bases of the junction left unmatched. The germline V gene has CDR1 GTSNPN and CDR2 SVGIG (reference sequence). The CDR3 has 15 amino acids. PCR used 60 Vbeta primers and 13 Jbeta primers. Sequencing used immunoSEQ multiplex PCR; TCRdb keeps in-frame clones, though not all of them. The table shows approximately 110,000 clones, with less than 80% occurring only once. The TCR comes from a woman in her thirties or forties in good health and CMV-seronegative. Sequenced input: PBMCs. V and J are TRBV30 and TRBJ2-3, with TRBD2 matching over 8 bases. CDR3 DNA: TGTGCCTGGACTCCCCCCGGGACTAGGGGGGATACGCAGTATTTT. It codes for CAWTPPGTRGDTQYF.